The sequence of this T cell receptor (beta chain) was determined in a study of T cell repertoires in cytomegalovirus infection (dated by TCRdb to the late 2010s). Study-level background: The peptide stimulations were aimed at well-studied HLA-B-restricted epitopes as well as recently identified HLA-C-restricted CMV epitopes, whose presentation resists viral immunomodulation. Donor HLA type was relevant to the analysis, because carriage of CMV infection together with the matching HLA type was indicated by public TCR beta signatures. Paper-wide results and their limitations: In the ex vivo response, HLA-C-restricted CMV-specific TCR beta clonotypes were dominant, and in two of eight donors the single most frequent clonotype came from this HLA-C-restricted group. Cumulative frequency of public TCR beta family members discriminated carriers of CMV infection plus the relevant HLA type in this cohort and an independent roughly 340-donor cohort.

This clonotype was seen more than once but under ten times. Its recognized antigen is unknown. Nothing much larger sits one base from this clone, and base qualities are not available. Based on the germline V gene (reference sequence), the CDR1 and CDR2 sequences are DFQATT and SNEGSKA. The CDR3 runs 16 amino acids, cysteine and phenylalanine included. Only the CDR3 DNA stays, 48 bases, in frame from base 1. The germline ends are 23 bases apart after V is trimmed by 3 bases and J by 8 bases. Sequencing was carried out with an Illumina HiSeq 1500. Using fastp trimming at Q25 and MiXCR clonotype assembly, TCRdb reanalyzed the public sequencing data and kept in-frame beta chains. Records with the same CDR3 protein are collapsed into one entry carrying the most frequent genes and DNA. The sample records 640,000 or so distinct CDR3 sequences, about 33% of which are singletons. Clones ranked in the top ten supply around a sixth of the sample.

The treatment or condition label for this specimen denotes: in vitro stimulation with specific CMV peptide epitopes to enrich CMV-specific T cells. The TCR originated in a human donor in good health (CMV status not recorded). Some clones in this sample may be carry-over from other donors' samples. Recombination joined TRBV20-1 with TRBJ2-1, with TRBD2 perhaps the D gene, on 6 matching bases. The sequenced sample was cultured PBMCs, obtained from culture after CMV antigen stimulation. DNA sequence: TGCAGTGCTAGTTGGGGGGATCCGGGCCTTAAGGATGAGCAGTTCTTC. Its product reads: CSASWGDPGLKDEQFF.